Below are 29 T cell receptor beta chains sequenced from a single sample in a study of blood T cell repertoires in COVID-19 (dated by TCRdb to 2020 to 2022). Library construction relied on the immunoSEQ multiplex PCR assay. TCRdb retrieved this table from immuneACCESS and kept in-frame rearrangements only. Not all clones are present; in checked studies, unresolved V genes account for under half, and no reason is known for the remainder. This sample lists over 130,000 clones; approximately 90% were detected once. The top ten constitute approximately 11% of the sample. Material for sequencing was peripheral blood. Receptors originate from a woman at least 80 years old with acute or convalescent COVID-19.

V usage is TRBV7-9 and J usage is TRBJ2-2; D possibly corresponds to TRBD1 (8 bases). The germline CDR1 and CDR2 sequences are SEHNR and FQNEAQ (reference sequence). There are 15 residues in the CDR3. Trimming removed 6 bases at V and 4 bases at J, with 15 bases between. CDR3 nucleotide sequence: TGTGCCAGCAGTAGGACAGGGAGGGGCACCGGGGAGCTGTTTTTT. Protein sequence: CASSRTGRGTGELFF.

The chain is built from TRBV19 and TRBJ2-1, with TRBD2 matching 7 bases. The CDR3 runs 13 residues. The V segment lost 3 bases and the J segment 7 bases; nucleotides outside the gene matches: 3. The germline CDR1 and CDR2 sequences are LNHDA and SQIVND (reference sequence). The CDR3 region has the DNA TGTGCCAGTAGTATTTGGCGGGAGAATGAGCAGTTCTTC. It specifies CASSIWRENEQFF.

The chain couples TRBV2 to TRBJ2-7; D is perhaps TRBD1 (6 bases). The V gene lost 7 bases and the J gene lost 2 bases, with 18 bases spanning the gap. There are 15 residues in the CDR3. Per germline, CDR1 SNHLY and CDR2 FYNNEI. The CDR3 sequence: CASTREGTNTYEQYF. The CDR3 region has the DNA TGTGCCAGCACCCGCGAGGGGACAAATACCTACGAGCAGTACTTC.

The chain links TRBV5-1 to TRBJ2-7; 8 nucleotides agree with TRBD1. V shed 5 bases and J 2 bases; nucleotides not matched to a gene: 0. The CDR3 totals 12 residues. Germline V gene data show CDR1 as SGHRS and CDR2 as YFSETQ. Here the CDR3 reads CASRQGAYEQYF. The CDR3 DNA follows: TGCGCCAGCAGACAGGGGGCCTACGAGCAGTACTTC.

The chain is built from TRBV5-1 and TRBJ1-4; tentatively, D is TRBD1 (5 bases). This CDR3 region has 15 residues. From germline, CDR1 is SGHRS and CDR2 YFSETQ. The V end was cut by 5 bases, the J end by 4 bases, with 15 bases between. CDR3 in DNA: TGCGCCAGCAGTCGTTCTGGGACTTATAATGAAAAACTGTTTTTT. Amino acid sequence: CASSRSGTYNEKLFF.

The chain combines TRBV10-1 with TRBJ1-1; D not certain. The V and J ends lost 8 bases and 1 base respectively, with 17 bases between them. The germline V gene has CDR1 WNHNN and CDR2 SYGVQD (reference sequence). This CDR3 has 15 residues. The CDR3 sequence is CASSPSGGGNTEAFF. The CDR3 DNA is TGCGCCAGCTCCCCTTCGGGAGGAGGGAACACTGAAGCTTTCTTT.

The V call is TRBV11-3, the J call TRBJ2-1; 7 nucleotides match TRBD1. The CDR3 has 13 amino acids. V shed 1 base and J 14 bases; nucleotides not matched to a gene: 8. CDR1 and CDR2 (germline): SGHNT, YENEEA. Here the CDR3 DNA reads TGTGCCAGCAGCTTAGGGGTAGGGGGCGGTGAGTTCTTC. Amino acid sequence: CASSLGVGGGEFF.

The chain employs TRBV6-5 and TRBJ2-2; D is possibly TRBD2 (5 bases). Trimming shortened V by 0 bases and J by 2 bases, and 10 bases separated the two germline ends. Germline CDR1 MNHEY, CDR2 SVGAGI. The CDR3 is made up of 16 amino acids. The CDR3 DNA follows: TGTGCCAGCAGTTACTCCCGACTATTAAACACCGGGGAGCTGTTTTTT. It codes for CASSYSRLLNTGELFF.

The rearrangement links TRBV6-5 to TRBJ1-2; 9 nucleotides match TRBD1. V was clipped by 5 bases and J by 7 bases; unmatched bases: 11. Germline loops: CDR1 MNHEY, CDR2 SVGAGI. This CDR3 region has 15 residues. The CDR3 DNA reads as TGTGCCAGCAGTCCTGCCGGGACAGGGCCCCCTGGCTACACCTTC. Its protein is CASSPAGTGPPGYTF.

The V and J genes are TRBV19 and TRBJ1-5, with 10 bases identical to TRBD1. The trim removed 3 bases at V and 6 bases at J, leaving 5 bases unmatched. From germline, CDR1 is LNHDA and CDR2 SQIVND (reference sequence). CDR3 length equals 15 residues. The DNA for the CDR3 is TGTGCCAGTAGTATCGTTGACAGGGGGCTTCAGCCCCAGCATTTT. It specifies CASSIVDRGLQPQHF.

For the CDR3, the DNA is TGCGCCAGCAGCTTCGGGCAAGAGACCCAGTACTTC. This codes for CASSFGQETQYF. The chain combines TRBV5-1 with TRBJ2-5; D remains ambiguous. V lost 2 bases to trimming and J lost 2 bases, with 4 bases between them. The CDR3 consists of 12 residues. In germline, CDR1 is SGHRS, CDR2 YFSETQ.

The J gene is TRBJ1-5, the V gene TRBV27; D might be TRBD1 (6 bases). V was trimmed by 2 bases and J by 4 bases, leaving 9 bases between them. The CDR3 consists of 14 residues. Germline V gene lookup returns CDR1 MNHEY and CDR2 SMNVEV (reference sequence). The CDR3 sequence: CASSLGGANQPQHF. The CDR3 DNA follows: TGTGCCAGCAGTTTAGGGGGCGCAAATCAGCCCCAGCATTTT.

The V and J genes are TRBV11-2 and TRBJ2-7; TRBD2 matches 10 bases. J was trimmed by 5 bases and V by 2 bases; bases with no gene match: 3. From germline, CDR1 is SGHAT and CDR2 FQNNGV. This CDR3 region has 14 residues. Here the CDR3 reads CASSLTSGIDEQYF. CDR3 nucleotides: TGTGCCAGCAGCTTAACTAGCGGGATCGACGAGCAGTACTTC.

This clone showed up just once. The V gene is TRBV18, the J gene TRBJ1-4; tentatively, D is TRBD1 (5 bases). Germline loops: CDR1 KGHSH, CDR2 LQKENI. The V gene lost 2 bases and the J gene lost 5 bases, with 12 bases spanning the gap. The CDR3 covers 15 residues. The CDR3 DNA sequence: TGTGCCAGCTCACCAGGGGCCATAAGAAATGAAAAACTGTTTTTT. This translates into CASSPGAIRNEKLFF.

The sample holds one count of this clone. This CDR3 reads CASSSGQETQYF. CDR3 bases: TGCGCCAGCAGCTCGGGACAAGAGACCCAGTACTTC. The rearrangement joins TRBV5-1 to TRBJ2-5, with D perhaps matching TRBD2 (5 bases). The V and J ends lost 3 bases and 2 bases respectively, with 5 bases between them. Germline V gene lookup returns CDR1 SGHRS and CDR2 YFSETQ. The CDR3 runs to 12 residues.

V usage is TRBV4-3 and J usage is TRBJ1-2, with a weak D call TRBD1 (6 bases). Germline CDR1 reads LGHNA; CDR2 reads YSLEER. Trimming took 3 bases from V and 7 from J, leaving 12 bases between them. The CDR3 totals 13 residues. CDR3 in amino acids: CASSHLGQTGYTF. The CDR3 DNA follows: TGCGCCAGCAGCCACCTGGGACAAACTGGCTACACCTTC.

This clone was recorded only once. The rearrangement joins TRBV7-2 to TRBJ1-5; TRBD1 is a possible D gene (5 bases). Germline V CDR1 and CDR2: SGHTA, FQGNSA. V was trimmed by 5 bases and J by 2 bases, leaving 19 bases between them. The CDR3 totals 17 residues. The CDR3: CASSEDSRVIGNQPQHF. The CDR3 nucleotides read TGTGCCAGCAGCGAAGATTCCAGGGTGATCGGCAATCAGCCCCAGCATTTT.

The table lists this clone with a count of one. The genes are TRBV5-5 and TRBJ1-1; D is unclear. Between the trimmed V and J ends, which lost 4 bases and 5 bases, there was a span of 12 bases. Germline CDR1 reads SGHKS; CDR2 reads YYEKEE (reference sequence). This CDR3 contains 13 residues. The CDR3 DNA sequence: TGTGCCAGCAGCGAACGCCGCGGGACTGAAGCTTTCTTT. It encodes CASSERRGTEAFF.

The CDR3 coding sequence is TGTGCCAGCAGCTTAGCTTGGGCAGGGGGTGGTGGCTACACCTTC. As protein: CASSLAWAGGGGYTF. The chain is built from TRBV7-2 and TRBJ1-2; 7 bases agree with TRBD1. CDR3 length: 15 amino acids. Germline values: CDR1 SGHTA, CDR2 FQGNSA. With 0 bases clipped from V and 7 bases from J, the junction kept 8 bases outside the gene matches.

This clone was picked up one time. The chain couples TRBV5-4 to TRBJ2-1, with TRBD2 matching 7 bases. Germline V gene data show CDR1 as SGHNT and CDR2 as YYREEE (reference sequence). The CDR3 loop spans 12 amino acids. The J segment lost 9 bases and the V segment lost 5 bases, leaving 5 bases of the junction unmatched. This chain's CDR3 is CASSSPGGEQFF. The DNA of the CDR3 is TGTGCCAGCAGTTCCCCGGGGGGTGAGCAGTTCTTC.

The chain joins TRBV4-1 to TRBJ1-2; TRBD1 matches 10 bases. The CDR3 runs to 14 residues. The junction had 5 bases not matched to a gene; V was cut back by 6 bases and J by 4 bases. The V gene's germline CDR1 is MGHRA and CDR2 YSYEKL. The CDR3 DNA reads TGCGCCAGCAGGCCGACAGGGGGCGCCTATGGCTACACCTTC. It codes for CASRPTGGAYGYTF.

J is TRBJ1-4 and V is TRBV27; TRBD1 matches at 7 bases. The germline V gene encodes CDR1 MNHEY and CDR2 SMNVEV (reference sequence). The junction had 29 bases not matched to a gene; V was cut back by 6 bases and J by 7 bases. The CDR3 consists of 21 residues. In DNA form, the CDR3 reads TGTGCCAGCAGGAAAATAGAAACAGGGGTCGGGGTCAGCAGAAGTCGTGAAAAACTGTTTTTT. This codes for CASRKIETGVGVSRSREKLFF.

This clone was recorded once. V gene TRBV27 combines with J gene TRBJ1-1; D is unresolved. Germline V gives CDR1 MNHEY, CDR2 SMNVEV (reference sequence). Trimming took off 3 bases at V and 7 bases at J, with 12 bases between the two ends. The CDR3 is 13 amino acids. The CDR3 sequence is CASSFGGEGEAFF. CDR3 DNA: TGTGCCAGCAGTTTTGGCGGGGAGGGTGAAGCTTTCTTT.

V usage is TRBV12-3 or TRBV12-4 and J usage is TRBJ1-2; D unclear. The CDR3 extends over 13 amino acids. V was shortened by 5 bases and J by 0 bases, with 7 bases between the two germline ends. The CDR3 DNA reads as TGTGCCAGCAGTAAGCGAGCTAACTATGGCTACACCTTC. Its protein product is CASSKRANYGYTF.

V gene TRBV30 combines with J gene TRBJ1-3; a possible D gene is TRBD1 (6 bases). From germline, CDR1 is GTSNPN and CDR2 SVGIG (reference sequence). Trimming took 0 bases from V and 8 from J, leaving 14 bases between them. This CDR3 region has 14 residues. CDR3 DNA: TGTGCCTGGAGTGTTATTCTAGGGGGGGACACCATATATTTT. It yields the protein CAWSVILGGDTIYF.

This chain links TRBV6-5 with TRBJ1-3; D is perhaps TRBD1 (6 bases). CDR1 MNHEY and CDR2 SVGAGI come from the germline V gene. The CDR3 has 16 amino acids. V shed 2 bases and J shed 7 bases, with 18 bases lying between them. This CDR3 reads CASSYGAGVKRNTIYF. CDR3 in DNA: TGTGCCAGCAGTTACGGGGCAGGGGTAAAGAGGAACACCATATATTTT.

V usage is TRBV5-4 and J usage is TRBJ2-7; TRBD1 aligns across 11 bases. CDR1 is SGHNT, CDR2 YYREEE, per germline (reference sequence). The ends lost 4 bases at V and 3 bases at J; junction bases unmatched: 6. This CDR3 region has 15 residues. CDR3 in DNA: TGTGCCAGCAGCGCAAGGACAGGGGGCTTCTACGAGCAGTACTTC. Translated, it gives CASSARTGGFYEQYF.

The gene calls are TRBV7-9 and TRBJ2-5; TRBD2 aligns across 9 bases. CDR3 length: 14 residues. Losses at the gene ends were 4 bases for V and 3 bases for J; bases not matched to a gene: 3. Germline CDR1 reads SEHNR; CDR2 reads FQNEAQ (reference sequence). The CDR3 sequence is CASSSWTSEETQYF. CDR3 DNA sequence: TGTGCCAGCAGCTCTTGGACTAGCGAAGAGACCCAGTACTTC.

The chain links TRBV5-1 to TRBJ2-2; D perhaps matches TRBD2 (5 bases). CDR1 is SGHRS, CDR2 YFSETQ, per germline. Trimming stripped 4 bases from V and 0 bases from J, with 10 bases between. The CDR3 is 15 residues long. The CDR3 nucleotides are TGCGCCAGCAGCCGAGGGTGGCCGAACACCGGGGAGCTGTTTTTT. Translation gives CASSRGWPNTGELFF.